Given below is one T cell receptor beta chain in context. Its antigen is currently unknown. These data originate in a study of post-analysis software for immune sequencing data. The overall study: The courses of disease that were included comprised relapsing-remitting, secondary progressive and progressive-relapsing multiple sclerosis.

Unique molecular identifiers featured in each of the TCR beta cDNA libraries. Once 1 to 10 million T cells were used, hundreds of thousands of cDNA molecules resulted. TCRdb processed the PCR reads anew with MiXCR; each CDR3 protein has one entry. The sample contains hundreds of thousands of distinct CDR3 sequences, 44% of which appear only once. Whole-study results and caveats: Roughly five TRBV segments, including TRBV5-6, TRBV5-1 and TRBV20-1, were more frequent in patients than controls. Samples from a shared batch, those prepared together, strongly co-clustered by F measure.

Trimming cost V 2 bases and J 0 bases, with 13 bases left between them. The CDR3 has 16 amino acids. The source is a girl between 5 and 17 years old with multiple sclerosis. The rearrangement uses TRBV12-3 or TRBV12-4 and TRBJ1-1; no reliable D call. The sequenced material came from blood. CDR3 sequence (DNA): TGTGCCAGCAGTTTATTCTATGGGGATCTGAACACTGAAGCTTTCTTT. Its protein is CASSLFYGDLNTEAFF.